This T cell receptor (beta chain) stems from a study of HIV-infected patients and healthy controls. Roughly three months, about 14 weeks, into antiretroviral therapy, follow-up blood was collected. Whole blood was used without fractionation, so all unsorted peripheral T cells were included. cDNA was made from approximately 500 ng RNA using alpha and beta constant primers. Separate chain-specific third strand synthesis with multiplexing indices produced the alpha and beta libraries. The SP2 site served as the priming point for second strand synthesis. TCRdb analysed the 5' RACE reads with MiXCR anew, one entry per CDR3 protein. The sample carries roughly 14,000 distinct CDR3 sequences, around 12% recorded once. This clonotype was counted ten times or more. As yet, its antigen is unknown. Per germline, CDR1 SGHKS and CDR2 YYEKEE (reference sequence). The CDR3 extends over 15 amino acids. V gave up 1 base and J gave up 5 bases; unmatched junction bases: 6.

Study outcomes and limitations: HIV+ repertoires were severely depleted of MAIT alpha-chain CDR3s, unlike healthy controls.

Sequencing used blood, obtained during antiretroviral therapy. The gene calls are TRBV5-5 and TRBJ2-5, with 9 bases lining up with TRBD2. The TCR originated in an adult with HIV infection. The donor label of this sample is uncertain. The CDR3 region has the DNA TGTGCCAGCAGCTTGATAGCGGGAGTGGCGGAGACCCAGTACTTC. Translation gives CASSLIAGVAETQYF.